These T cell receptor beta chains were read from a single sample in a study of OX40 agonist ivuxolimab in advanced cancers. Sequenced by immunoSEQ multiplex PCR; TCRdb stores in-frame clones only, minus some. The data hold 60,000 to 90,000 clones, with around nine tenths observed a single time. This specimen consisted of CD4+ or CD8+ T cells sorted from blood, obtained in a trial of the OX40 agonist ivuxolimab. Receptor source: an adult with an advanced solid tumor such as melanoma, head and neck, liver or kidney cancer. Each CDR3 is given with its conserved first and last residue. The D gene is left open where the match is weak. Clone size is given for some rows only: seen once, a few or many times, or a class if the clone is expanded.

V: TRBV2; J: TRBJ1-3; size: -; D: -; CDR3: CASIGPAFSGNTIYF; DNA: TGTGCCAGCATAGGGCCAGCCTTCTCTGGAAACACCATATATTTT
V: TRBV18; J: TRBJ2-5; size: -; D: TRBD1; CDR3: CASSREGAWSQYF; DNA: TGTGCCAGCTCACGTGAGGGGGCCTGGTCCCAGTACTTC
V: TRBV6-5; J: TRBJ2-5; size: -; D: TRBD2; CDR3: CASSYFGTSGQETQYF; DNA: TGTGCCAGCAGTTACTTCGGGACTAGCGGTCAAGAGACCCAGTACTTC
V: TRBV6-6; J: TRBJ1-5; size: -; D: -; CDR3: CASTLGPNQPQHF; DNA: TGTGCCAGCACCCTGGGACCCAATCAGCCCCAGCATTTT
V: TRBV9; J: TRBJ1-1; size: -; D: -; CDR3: CASSGTPGDTEAFF; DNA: TGTGCCAGCAGCGGGACTCCAGGGGATACTGAAGCTTTCTTT
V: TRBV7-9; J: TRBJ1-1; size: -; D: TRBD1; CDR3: CASSTNRGQSTEAFF; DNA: TGTGCCAGCAGCACCAACAGGGGGCAGAGCACTGAAGCTTTCTTT
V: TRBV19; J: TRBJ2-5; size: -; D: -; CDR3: CASSIPGLEETQYF; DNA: TGTGCCAGTAGTATCCCCGGGCTGGAGGAGACCCAGTACTTC
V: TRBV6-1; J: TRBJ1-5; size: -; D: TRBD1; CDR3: CASRVGQGDQPQHF; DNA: TGTGCCAGCAGGGTTGGACAGGGGGATCAGCCCCAGCATTTT
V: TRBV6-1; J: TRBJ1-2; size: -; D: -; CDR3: CASNSRGGANYGYTF; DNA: TGTGCCAGCAATTCTAGGGGAGGGGCCAACTATGGCTACACCTTC
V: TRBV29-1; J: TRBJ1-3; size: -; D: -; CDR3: CSVEVTGDSGNTIYF; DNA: TGCAGCGTTGAGGTTACAGGTGACTCTGGAAACACCATATATTTT
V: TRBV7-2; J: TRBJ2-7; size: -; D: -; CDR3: CATRLSGTYEQYF; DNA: TGTGCCACCAGACTATCGGGCACCTACGAGCAGTACTTC
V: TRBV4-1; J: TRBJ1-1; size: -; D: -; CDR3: CASSRIENTEAFF; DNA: TGCGCCAGCAGCCGTATTGAGAACACTGAAGCTTTCTTT
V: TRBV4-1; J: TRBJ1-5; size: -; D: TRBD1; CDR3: CASSRYATGSNQPQHF; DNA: TGCGCCAGCAGCCGCTATGCGACAGGGAGCAATCAGCCCCAGCATTTT
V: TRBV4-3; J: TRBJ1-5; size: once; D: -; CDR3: CASSQAQGSNQPQHF; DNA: TGCGCCAGCAGCCAAGCACAGGGCAGCAATCAGCCCCAGCATTTT
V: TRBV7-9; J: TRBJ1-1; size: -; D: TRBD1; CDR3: CASSPRTGISTEAFF; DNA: TGTGCCAGCAGCCCTCGGACAGGGATCAGTACTGAAGCTTTCTTT
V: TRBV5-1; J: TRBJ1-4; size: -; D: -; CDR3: CASRQAINEKLFF; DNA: TGCGCCAGCAGACAGGCTATTAATGAAAAACTGTTTTTT
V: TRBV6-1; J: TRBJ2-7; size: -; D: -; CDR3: CASSEALGFHEQYF; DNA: TGTGCCAGCAGTGAAGCCCTAGGGTTTCACGAGCAGTACTTC
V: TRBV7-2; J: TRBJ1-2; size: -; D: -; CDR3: CASSRQGAGDGYTF; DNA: TGTGCCAGCAGCAGACAAGGGGCCGGGGATGGCTACACCTTC
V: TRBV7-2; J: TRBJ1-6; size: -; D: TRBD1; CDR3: CASSGAKTGGSPLHF; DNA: TGTGCCAGCAGCGGGGCTAAGACAGGGGGTTCACCCCTCCACTTT
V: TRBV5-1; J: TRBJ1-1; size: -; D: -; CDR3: CASSLQGNTEAFF; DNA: TGCGCCAGCAGCTTGCAGGGGAACACTGAAGCTTTCTTT
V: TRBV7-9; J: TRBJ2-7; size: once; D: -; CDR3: CASSPVGAGQTNGQYF; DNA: TGTGCCAGCAGCCCGGTTGGGGCGGGCCAGACCAACGGGCAGTACTTC
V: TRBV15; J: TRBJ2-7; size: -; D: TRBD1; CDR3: CATSRGDSGGYEQYF; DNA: TGTGCCACCAGCAGAGGGGACAGCGGAGGTTACGAGCAGTACTTC
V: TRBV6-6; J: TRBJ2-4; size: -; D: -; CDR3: CASSYLSANIQYF; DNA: TGCGCCAGCAGTTACTTGTCGGCCAACATTCAGTACTTC
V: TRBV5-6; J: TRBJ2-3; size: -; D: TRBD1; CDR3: CASSLRGSGTGGSTQYF; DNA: TGTGCCAGCAGCTTGAGGGGCAGCGGCACAGGGGGTAGTACGCAGTATTTT
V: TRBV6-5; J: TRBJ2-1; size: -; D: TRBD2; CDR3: CASSWTSGTSSVEQFF; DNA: TGTGCCAGCAGTTGGACTAGCGGGACCTCTTCCGTTGAGCAGTTCTTC
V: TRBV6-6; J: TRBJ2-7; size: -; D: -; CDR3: CASSYYRSYEQYF; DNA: TGTGCCAGCAGTTACTATCGGTCCTACGAGCAGTACTTC
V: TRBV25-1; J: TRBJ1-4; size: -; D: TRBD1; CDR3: CASSVSGGKGRSGEKLFF; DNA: TGTGCCAGCAGTGTTTCAGGGGGCAAGGGGCGGAGTGGTGAAAAACTGTTTTTT
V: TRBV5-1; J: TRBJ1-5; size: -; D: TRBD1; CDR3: CASSLEGQGNQPQHF; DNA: TGCGCCAGCAGCTTAGAGGGACAGGGCAATCAGCCCCAGCATTTT
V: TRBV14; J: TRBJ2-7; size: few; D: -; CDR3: CASSPPPPRTYEQYF; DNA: TGTGCCAGCAGCCCTCCCCCGCCTCGGACCTACGAGCAGTACTTC
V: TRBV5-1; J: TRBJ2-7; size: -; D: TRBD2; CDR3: CASSLVVAGSYEQYF; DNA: TGCGCCAGCAGCTTGGTGGTAGCGGGATCCTACGAGCAGTACTTC
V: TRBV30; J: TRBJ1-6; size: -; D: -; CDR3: CAWSVMSPIRRPDSYNSPLHF; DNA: TGTGCCTGGAGTGTAATGTCCCCCATTCGGAGACCCGACTCCTATAATTCACCCCTCCACTTT
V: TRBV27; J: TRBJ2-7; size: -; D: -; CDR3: CASGGTDLYEQYF; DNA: TGTGCCAGCGGCGGGACAGACCTTTACGAGCAGTACTTC
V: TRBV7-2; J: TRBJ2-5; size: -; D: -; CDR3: CASSPTGIQETQYF; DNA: TGTGCCAGCAGCCCGACCGGGATCCAAGAGACCCAGTACTTC
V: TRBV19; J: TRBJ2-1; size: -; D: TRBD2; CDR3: CASSIMALAVRDEQFF; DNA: TGTGCCAGTAGTATAATGGCCCTAGCGGTGAGGGATGAGCAGTTCTTC
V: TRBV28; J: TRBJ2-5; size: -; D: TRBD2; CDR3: CASSTLPPRERGETQYF; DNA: TGTGCCAGCAGTACCCTCCCCCCGAGGGAGCGGGGAGAGACCCAGTACTTC
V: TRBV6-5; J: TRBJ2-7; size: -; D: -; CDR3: CASSPLQNYEQYF; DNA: TGTGCCAGCAGTCCTTTACAAAATTACGAGCAGTACTTC
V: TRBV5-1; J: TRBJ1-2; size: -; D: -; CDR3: CASSTGEFLYGYTF; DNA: TGCGCCAGCTCCACTGGGGAATTCCTCTATGGCTACACCTTC
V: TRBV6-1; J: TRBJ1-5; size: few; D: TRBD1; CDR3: CASSEAGQSNQPQHF; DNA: TGTGCCAGCAGTGAGGCGGGACAGTCGAATCAGCCCCAGCATTTT
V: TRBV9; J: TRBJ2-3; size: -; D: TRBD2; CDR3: CASSAGLTTDTQYF; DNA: TGTGCCAGCAGCGCGGGACTAACCACAGATACGCAGTATTTT
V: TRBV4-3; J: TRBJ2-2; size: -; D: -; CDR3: CASSQDRRGTGELFF; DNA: TGCGCCAGCAGCCAAGATCGGCGGGGAACCGGGGAGCTGTTTTTT
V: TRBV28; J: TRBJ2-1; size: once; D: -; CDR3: CASRPGGSAEQFF; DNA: TGTGCCAGCAGACCCGGGGGTAGCGCTGAGCAGTTCTTC
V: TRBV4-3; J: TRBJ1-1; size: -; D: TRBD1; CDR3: CASTRGTAGTEAFF; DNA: TGCGCCAGCACCAGGGGGACGGCGGGCACTGAAGCTTTCTTT
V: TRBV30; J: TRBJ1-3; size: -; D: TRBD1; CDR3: CACPTGGTGNTIYF; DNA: TGTGCCTGTCCCACAGGGGGAACTGGAAACACCATATATTTT
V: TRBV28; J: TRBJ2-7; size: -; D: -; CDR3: CASSLLRRGSSYEQYF; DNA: TGTGCCAGCAGTTTACTTCGGCGGGGAAGCTCCTACGAGCAGTACTTC
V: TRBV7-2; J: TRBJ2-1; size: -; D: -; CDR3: CASSFHTSTYNEQFF; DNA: TGTGCCAGCAGCTTCCACACATCAACCTACAATGAGCAGTTCTTC
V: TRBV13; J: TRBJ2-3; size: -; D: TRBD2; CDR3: CASSLRGGAGTDTQYF; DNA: TGTGCCAGCAGCTTACGCGGGGGGGCGGGCACAGATACGCAGTATTTT
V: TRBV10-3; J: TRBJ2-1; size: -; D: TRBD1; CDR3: CATWTGGDNEQFF; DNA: TGTGCCACCTGGACAGGGGGGGACAATGAGCAGTTCTTC
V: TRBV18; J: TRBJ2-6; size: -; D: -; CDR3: CASSPVGSSGANVLTF; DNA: TGTGCCAGCTCACCGGTTGGGAGCTCTGGGGCCAACGTCCTGACTTTC
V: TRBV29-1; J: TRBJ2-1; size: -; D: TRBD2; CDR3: CSVGPGGTSGFNEQFF; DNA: TGCAGCGTTGGACCTGGGGGGACTAGCGGCTTCAATGAGCAGTTCTTC
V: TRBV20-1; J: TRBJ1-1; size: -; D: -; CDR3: CSARGPGEAFF; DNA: TGCAGTGCTAGAGGACCGGGCGAAGCTTTCTTT
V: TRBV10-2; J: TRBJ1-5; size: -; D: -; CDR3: CASRRDSNQPQHF; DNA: TGCGCCAGCAGGCGGGATAGCAATCAGCCCCAGCATTTT
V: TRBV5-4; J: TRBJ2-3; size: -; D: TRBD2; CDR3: CASSTGGTSGITDTQYF; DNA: TGTGCCAGCAGCACGGGCGGGACTAGCGGGATTACAGATACGCAGTATTTT
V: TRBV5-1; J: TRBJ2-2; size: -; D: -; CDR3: CASSPLVSSATGELFF; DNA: TGCGCCAGCAGCCCACTTGTTTCTAGCGCCACCGGGGAGCTGTTTTTT
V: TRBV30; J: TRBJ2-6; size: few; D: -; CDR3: CAWGEAYGANVLTF; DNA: TGTGCCTGGGGGGAGGCGTATGGGGCCAACGTCCTGACTTTC
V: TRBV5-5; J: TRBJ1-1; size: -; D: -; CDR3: CASSFTENTEAFF; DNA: TGTGCCAGCAGCTTTACTGAAAACACTGAAGCTTTCTTT